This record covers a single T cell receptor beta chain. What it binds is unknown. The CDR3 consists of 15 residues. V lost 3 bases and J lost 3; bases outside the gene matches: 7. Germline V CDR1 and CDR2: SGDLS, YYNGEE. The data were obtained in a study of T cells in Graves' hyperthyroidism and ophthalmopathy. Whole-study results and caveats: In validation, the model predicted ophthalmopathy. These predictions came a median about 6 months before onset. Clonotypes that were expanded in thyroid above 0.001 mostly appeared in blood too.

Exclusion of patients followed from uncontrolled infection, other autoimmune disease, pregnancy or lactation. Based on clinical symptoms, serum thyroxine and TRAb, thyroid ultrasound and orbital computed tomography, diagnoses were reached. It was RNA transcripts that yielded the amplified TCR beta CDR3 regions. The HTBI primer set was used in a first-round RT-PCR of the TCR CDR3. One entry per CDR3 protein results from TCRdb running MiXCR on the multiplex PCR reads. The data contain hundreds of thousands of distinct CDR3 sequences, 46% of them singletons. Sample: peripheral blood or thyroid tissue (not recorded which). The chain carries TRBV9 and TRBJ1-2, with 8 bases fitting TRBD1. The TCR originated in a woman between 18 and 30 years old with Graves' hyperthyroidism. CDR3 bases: TGTGCCAGCAGCGCGAGGACAGGGCTAGACTATGGCTACACCTTC. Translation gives CASSARTGLDYGYTF.